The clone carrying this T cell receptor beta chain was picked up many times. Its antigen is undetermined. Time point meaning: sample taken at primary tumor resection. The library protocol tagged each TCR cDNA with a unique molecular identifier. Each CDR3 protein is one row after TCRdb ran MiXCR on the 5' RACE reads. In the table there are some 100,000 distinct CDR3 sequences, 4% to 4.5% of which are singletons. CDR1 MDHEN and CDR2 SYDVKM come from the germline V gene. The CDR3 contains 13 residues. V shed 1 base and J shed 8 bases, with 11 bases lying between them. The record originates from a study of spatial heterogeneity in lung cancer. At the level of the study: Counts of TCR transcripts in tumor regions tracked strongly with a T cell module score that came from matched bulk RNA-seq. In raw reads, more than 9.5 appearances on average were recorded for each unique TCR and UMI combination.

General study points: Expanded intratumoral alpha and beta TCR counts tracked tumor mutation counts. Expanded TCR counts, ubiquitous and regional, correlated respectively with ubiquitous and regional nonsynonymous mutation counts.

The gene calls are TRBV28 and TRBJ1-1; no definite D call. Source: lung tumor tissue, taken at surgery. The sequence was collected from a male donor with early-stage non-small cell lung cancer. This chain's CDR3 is CASSLLTRGEAFF. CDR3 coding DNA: TGTGCCAGCAGTTTATTGACGCGCGGCGAAGCTTTCTTT. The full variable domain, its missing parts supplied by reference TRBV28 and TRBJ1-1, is DVKVTQSSRYLVKRTGEKVFLECVQDMDHENMFWYRQDPGLGLRLIYFSYDVKMKEKGDIPEGYSVSREKKERFSLILESASTNQTSMYLCASSLLTRGEAFFGQGTRLTVV.